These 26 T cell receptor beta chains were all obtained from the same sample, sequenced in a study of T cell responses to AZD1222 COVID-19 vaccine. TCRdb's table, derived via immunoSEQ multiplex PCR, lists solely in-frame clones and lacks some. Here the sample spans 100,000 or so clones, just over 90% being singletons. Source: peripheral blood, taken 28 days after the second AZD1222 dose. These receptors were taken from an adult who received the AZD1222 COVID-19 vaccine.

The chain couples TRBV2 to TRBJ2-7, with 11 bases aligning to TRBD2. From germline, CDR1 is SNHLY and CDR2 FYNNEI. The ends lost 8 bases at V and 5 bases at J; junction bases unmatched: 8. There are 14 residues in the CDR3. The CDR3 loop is CASRSSGGSDEQYF. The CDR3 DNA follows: TGTGCCAGCCGATCTAGCGGGGGGAGCGACGAGCAGTACTTC.

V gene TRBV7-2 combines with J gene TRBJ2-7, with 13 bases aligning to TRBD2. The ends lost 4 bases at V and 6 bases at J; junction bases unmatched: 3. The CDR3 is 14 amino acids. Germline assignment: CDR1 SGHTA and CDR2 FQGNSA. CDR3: CASSSRLAGGEQYF. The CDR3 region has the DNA TGTGCCAGCAGCTCCCGACTAGCGGGAGGCGAGCAGTACTTC.

This chain's CDR3 is CSVEGMARSNYGYTF. CDR3 nucleotide sequence: TGCAGCGTTGAAGGGATGGCGCGGTCTAACTATGGCTACACCTTC. The J gene is TRBJ1-2, the V gene TRBV29-1; D is ambiguous. This CDR3 is 15 amino acids long. Trimming stripped 1 base from V and 0 bases from J, with 12 bases between. CDR1 and CDR2 (germline): SQVTM, ANQGSEA.

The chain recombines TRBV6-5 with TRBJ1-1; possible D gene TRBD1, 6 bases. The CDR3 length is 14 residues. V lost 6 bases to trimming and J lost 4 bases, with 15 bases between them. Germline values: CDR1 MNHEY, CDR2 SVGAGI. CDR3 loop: CASSTDSGLTEAFF. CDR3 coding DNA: TGTGCCAGCAGCACGGACAGCGGGCTCACTGAAGCTTTCTTT.

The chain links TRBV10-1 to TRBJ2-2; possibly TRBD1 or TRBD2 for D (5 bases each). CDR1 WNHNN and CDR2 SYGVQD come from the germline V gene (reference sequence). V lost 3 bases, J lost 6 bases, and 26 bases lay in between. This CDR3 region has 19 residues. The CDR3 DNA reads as TGCGCCAGCAGTGAAGACAGCTGGGCGAGAGGGCCTTCCCCCGGGGAGCTGTTTTTT. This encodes CASSEDSWARGPSPGELFF.

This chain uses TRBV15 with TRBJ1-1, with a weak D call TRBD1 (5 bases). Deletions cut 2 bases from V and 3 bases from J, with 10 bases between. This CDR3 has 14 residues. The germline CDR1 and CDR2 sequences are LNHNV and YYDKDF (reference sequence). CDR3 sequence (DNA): TGTGCCACCAGCAGACCCCAGGGTTACACTGAAGCTTTCTTT. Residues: CATSRPQGYTEAFF.

The CDR3 loop reads CASSQDEGGSPLHF. The CDR3 DNA reads TGTGCCAGCAGCCAAGACGAGGGAGGTTCACCCCTCCACTTT. The V and J genes are TRBV3-1 (or the pseudogene TRBV3-2) and TRBJ1-6; D is ambiguous. V gave up 0 bases and J gave up 9 bases, with 9 bases separating them. Germline values: CDR1 LGHDT, CDR2 YNNKEL (reference sequence). This CDR3 has 14 residues.

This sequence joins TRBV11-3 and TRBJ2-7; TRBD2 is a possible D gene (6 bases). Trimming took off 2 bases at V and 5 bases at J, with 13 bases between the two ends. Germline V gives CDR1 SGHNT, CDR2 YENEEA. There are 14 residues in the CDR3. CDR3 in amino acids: CASSLYYGSHEQYF. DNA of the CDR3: TGTGCCAGCAGCTTATATTACGGGAGCCACGAGCAGTACTTC.

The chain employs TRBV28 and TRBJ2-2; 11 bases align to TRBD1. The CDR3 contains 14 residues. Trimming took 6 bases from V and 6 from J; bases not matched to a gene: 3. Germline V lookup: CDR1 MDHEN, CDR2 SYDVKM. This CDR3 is CASRGQGGPGELFF. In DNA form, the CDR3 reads TGTGCCAGCAGGGGACAGGGGGGTCCCGGGGAGCTGTTTTTT.

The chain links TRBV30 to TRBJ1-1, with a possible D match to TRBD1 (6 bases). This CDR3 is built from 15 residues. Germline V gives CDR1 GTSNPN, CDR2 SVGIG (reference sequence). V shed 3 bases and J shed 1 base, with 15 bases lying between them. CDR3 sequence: CAWRKTQTGNTEAFF. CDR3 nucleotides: TGTGCCTGGAGAAAGACCCAGACAGGGAACACTGAAGCTTTCTTT.

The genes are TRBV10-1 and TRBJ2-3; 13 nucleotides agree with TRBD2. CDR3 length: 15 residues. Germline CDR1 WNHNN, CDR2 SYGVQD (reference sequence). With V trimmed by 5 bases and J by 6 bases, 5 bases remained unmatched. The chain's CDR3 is CASSTSGRAVDTQYF. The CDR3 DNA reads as TGCGCCAGCAGTACTAGCGGGAGGGCCGTCGATACGCAGTATTTT.

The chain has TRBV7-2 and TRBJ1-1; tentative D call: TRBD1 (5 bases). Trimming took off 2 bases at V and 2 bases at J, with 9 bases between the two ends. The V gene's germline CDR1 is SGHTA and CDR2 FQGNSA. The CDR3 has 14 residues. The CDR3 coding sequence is TGTGCCAGCAGCTTAAGGAGGGGAAACACTGAAGCTTTCTTT. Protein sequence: CASSLRRGNTEAFF. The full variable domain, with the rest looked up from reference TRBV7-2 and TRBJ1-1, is GAGVSQSPSNKVTEKGKDVELRCDPISGHTALYWYRQSLGQGLEFLIYFQGNSAPDKSGLPSDRFSAERTGGSVSTLTIQRTQQEDSAVYLCASSLRRGNTEAFFGQGTRLTVV.

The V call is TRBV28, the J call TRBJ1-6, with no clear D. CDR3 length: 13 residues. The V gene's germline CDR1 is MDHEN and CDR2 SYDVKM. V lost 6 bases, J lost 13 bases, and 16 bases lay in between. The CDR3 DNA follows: TGTGCCAGCAGACCCCCAGTGGTTTTTCCCCTCCACTTT. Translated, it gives CASRPPVVFPLHF.

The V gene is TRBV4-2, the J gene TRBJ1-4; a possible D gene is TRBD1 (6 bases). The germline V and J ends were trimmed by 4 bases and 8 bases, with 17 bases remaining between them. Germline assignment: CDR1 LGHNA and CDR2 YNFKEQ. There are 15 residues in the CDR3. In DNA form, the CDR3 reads TGTGCCAGCAGCCGCTACAGGGAGGTTTTGGAAAAACTGTTTTTT. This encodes CASSRYREVLEKLFF.

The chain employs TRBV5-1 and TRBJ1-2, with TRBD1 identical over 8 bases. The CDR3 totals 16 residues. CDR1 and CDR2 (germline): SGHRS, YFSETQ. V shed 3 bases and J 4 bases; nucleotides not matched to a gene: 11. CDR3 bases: TGCGCCAGCAGCTCTTCGGACAGGGCCGATCCCTATGGCTACACCTTC. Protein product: CASSSSDRADPYGYTF. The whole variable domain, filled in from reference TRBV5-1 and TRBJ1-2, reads KAGVTQTPRYLIKTRGQQVTLSCSPISGHRSVSWYQQTPGQGLQFLFEYFSETQRNKGNFPGRFSGRQFSNSRSEMNVSTLELGDSALYLCASSSSDRADPYGYTFGSGTRLTVV.

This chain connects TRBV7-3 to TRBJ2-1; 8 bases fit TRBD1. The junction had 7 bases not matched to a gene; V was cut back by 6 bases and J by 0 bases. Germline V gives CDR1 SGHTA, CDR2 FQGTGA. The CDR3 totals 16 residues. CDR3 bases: TGTGCCAGCAGTCGCACGGACAGGGCCTCCTACAATGAGCAGTTCTTC. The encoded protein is CASSRTDRASYNEQFF.

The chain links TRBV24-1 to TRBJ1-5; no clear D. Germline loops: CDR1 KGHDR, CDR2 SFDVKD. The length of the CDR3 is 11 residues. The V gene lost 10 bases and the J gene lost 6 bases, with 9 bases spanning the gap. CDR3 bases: TGTGCCACAGGGATAAGTCAGCCCCAGCATTTT. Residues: CATGISQPQHF.

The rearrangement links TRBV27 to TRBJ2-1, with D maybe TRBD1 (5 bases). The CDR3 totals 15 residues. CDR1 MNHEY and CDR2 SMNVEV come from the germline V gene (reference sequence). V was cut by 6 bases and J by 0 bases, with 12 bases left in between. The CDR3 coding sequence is TGTGCCAGCAGCTTAGGGGTTAGCTCCTACAATGAGCAGTTCTTC. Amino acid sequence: CASSLGVSSYNEQFF.

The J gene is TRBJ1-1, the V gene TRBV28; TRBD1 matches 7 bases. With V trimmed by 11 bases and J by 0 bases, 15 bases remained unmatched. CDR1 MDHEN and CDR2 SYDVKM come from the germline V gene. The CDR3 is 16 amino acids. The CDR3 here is CAHRGGGGLMNTEAFF. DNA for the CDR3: TGTGCCCACCGAGGGGGCGGGGGACTCATGAACACTGAAGCTTTCTTT.

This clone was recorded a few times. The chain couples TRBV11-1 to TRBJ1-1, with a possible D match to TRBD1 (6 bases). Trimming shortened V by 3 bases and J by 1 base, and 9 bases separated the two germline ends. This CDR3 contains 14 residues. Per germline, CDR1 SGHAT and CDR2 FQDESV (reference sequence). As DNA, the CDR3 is TGTGCCAGCAGCTTCAGGGGTGAGAACACTGAAGCTTTCTTT. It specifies CASSFRGENTEAFF. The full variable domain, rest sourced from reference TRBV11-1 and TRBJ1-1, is EAEVAQSPRYKITEKSQAVAFWCDPISGHATLYWYRQILGQGPELLVQFQDESVVDDSQLPKDRFSAERLKGVDSTLKIQPAELGDSAMYLCASSFRGENTEAFFGQGTRLTVV.

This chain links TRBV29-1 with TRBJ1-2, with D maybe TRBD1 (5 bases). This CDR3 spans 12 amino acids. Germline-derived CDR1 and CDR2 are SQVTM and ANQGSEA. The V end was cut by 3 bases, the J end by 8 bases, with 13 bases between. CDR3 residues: CSVDGGGLGYTF. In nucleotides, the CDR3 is TGCAGCGTTGACGGGGGAGGTTTGGGCTACACCTTC.

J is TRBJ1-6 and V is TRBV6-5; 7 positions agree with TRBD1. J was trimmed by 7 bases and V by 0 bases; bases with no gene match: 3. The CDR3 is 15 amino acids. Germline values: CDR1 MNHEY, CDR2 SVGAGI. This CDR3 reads CASSYSSGQNSPLHF. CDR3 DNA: TGTGCCAGCAGTTACTCTTCGGGACAGAATTCACCCCTCCACTTT.

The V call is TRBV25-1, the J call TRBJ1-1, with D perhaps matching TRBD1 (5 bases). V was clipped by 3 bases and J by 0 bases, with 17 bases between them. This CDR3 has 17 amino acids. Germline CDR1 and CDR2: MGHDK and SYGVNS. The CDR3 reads CASSDWGFKGVNTEAFF. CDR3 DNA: TGTGCCAGCAGTGATTGGGGTTTCAAAGGGGTGAACACTGAAGCTTTCTTT.

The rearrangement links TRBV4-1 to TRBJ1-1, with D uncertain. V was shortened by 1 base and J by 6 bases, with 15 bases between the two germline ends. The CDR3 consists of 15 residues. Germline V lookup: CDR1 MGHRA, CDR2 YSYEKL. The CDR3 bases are TGCGCCAGCAGCCAAGTAAGGTTGTATGGGGCTGAAGCTTTCTTT. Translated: CASSQVRLYGAEAFF.

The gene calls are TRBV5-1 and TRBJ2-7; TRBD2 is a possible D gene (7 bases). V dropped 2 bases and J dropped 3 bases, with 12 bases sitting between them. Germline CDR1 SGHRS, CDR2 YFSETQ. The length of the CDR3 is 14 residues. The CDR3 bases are TGCGCCAGCAGCTTAGAGGGGGGGTACTACGAGCAGTACTTC. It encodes CASSLEGGYYEQYF.

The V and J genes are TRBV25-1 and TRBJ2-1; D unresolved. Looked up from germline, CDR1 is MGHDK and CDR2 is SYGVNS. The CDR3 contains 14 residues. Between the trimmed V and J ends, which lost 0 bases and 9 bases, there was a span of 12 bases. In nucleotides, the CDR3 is TGTGCCAGCAGTGAATATGGTCCGGCAGGTGAGCAGTTCTTC. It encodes CASSEYGPAGEQFF.